This T cell receptor (beta chain) emerged from a study of molecular identifiers for immune sequencing clone quantification. Study-wide findings and caveats: Clones with over 20 RNA copies captured over 97% of effector molecules but under 1% of naive ones.

This clonotype was seen once. Its antigen is still unknown. Methods described previously, with TCR primers listed, were used for bulk TCR libraries. Each CDR3 protein is one row after TCRdb ran MiXCR on the PCR reads. This table has more than 550,000 distinct CDR3 sequences, about 25% appearing once. Germline CDR1 is LNHNV and CDR2 is YYDKDF (reference sequence). CDR3 size: 16 residues. V was trimmed by 8 bases and J by 9 bases, leaving 26 bases between them. The receptor was derived from a human donor in good health. Some libraries in this study had Jurkat cell RNA spiked in. Sequencing was carried out using naive CD8+ T cells from blood, with Jurkat cell RNA spiked in. Regarding subset: FACS-sorted CD8+CD4-CCR7+CD45RA+ naive T cells. This chain links TRBV15 with TRBJ1-5; D might be TRBD1 (5 bases). The chain's CDR3 is CATVDAGQAATLPQHF. CDR3 in DNA: TGTGCCACCGTGGATGCGGGGCAGGCCGCAACCTTGCCCCAGCATTTT.